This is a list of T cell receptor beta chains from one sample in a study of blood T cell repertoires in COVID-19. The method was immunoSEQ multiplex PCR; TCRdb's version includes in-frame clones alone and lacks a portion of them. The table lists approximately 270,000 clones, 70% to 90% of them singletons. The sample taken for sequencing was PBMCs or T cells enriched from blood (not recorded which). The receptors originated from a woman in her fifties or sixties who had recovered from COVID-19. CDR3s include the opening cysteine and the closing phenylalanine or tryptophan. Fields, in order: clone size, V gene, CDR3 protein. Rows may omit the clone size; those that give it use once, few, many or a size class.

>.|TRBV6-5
CASNTMSYEQYF
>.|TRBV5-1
CASRSNSYTGELFF
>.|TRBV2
CASSAGGGNQPQHF
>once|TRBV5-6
CASSMGLAAQETQYF
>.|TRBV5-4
CASSLVKQGDYGYTF
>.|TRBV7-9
CASSLGGHGTEAFF
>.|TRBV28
CASSLPYRGGLEAFF
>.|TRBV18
CASSPPTGTSGNNEQYF
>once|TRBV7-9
CASSNRDRSSYEQYF
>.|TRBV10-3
CAISDSSTDTQYF
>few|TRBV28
CASSPPTDTYEQYF
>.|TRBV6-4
CASSENPGQGHYGYTF
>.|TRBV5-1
CASSVPFREVQETQYF
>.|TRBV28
CASSFLTGGFGEKLFF
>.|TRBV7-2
CASSSETGNSYEQYF
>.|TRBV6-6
CASSYPPNYGYTF
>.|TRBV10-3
CATGGGVLNEQFF
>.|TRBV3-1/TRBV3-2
CASSQVTSGHNEQFF
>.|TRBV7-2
CASRDRGRVGGNTIYF
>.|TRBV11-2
CASSHSAASGSIELFF
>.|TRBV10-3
CAISESHSIPHIQYF
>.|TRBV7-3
CASSLLTRYEQYF
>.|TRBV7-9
CASSPWTGGNYNEQFF
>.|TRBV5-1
CASSWTGQGYGYTF
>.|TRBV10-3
CAILGQGNYGYTF
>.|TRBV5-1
CASSLVQGAGDTEAFF
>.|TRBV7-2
CASSLGLTNYGYTF
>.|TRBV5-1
CASSPAGPNTEAFF
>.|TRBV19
CAAEGGNTGELFF
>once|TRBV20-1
CSASEGAKFSGNTIYF
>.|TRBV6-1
CASSEASNRAQRFTTEAFF
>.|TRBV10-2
CASSRTDTQYF
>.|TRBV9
CASSVVATQAEQFF
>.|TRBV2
CASSIAKNIQYF
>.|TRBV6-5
CASSYQQPLRGVEQFF
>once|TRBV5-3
CARSCGVQGEENTEAFF
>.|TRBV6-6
CATEVGLRENNEQFF
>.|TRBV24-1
CATSDPQGYTGELFF
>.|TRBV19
CASSRTVQETQYF
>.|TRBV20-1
CSASEAGNQPQHF
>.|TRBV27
CASTNRRTGAIQETQYF
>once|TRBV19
CASSIGGTDTGELFF
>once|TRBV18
CASSPGAPNTEAFF
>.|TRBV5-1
CASSGSRMFF
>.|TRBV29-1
CSVEAFRETQYF
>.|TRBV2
CASSEETTGGGYTF
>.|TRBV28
CASSFRGRVGATDTQYF
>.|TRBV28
CASSPGGYEQYF
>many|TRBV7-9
CASSLAGTGLPGYTF
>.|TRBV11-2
CASSLGGTDTQYF
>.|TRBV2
CASSEGRGIYGYTF
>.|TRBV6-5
CASRLNSGNTIYF
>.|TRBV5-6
CASSTDTSSGQETQYF